This TCR beta chain was sequenced for a study of metastatic and nonmetastatic thyroid tumors. Overall study findings and caveats: Benign nodules were reported to have significantly lower TCR beta diversity than malignant thyroid tumors, in blood and tumor.

TCRdb re-clonotyped the PCR reads through MiXCR. The repertoire consists of about 47,000 clones, with around 25% occurring once and the leading ten covering roughly 3.2%. At least ten counts were recorded for this clone. Its antigen remains unidentified. Until they underwent thyroid surgery, no patient had received any treatment. Trimming removed 7 bases from V and 9 bases from J, with 19 bases in between. The germline CDR1 and CDR2 sequences are SNHLY and FYNNEI. The CDR3 consists of 14 residues. What was sequenced was blood. The receptor was isolated from a male donor with papillary thyroid cancer or a benign thyroid nodule (not recorded which). Some clones in this sample may be carry-over from other donors' samples. The chain couples TRBV2 to TRBJ2-1; TRBD2 might be the D (6 bases). The CDR3 here is CASTHAGSSGEQFF. In DNA, the CDR3 is TGTGCCAGCACGCACGCGGGATCTTCGGGTGAGCAGTTCTTC.